Below are 10 T cell receptor beta chains sequenced from a single sample in a study of T cells in localized non-small cell lung cancer (dated by TCRdb to 2018 to 2021). Libraries came from the immunoSEQ multiplex PCR assay. Here the immuneACCESS table is served through TCRdb, limited to in-frame sequences with V and J called. Missing clones are a known gap in these copies; in checked studies unresolved V genes cover under half, and the rest lacks a known reason. The sample table holds about 40,000 clones, of which approximately 81% were seen once. The ten largest clones capture less than 9.5% of the sample. Sequencing was performed on peripheral blood mononuclear cells, taken before any cancer treatment. Receptors originate from an older male donor with stage II lung adenocarcinoma.

The chain employs TRBV5-4 and TRBJ2-3, with a tentative D call TRBD1 (5 bases). The CDR3 covers 16 residues. The V and J ends lost 7 bases and 4 bases respectively, with 22 bases between them. CDR1 and CDR2 from the germline V gene are SGHNT and YYREEE (reference sequence). CDR3 loop: CASAPGFRGSSDTQYF. The CDR3 DNA sequence: TGTGCCAGCGCCCCGGGTTTTAGGGGAAGTTCAGATACGCAGTATTTT. Full variable domain (missing parts from reference TRBV5-4 and TRBJ2-3): ETGVTQSPTHLIKTRGQQVTLRCSSQSGHNTVSWYQQALGQGPQFIFQYYREEENGRGNFPPRFSGLQFPNYSSELNVNALELDDSALYLCASAPGFRGSSDTQYFGPGTRLTVL.

J is TRBJ2-2 and V is TRBV5-1; the D gene is possibly TRBD2 (6 bases). CDR3 length: 15 residues. Germline values: CDR1 SGHRS, CDR2 YFSETQ. The V and J ends lost 4 bases and 4 bases respectively, with 14 bases between them. In nucleotides, the CDR3 is TGCGCCAGCAGCCCCTCGGCGGGGTTCACCGGGGAGCTGTTTTTT. This codes for CASSPSAGFTGELFF.

J is TRBJ2-7 and V is TRBV7-2; 7 bases align to TRBD1. V trimming: 5 bases; J trimming: 0 bases; junction bases outside the gene matches: 10. There are 16 residues in the CDR3. Germline CDR1 is SGHTA and CDR2 is FQGNSA. The chain's CDR3 is CASSTIQGTRSYEQYF. CDR3 DNA sequence: TGTGCCAGCAGCACTATACAGGGGACGCGCTCCTACGAGCAGTACTTC. Full variable domain (rest looked up from reference TRBV7-2 and TRBJ2-7): GAGVSQSPSNKVTEKGKDVELRCDPISGHTALYWYRQSLGQGLEFLIYFQGNSAPDKSGLPSDRFSAERTGGSVSTLTIQRTQQEDSAVYLCASSTIQGTRSYEQYFGPGTRLTVT.

This chain connects TRBV19 to TRBJ1-5; perhaps TRBD1 as D (6 bases). Looked up from germline, CDR1 is LNHDA and CDR2 is SQIVND (reference sequence). This CDR3 comprises 14 residues. V lost 2 bases to trimming and J lost 1 base, with 6 bases between them. The CDR3 reads CASSIQGSNQPQHF. CDR3 nucleotides: TGTGCCAGTAGTATACAGGGGAGCAATCAGCCCCAGCATTTT.

The chain carries TRBV12-5 and TRBJ2-2, with no clear D. The CDR3 covers 13 residues. V was clipped by 0 bases and J by 7 bases, with 6 bases between them. Germline values: CDR1 LGHNT, CDR2 FRNRAP. CDR3 sequence reads: CASGLVTFGELFF. The CDR3 bases are TGTGCTAGTGGTTTGGTAACGTTCGGGGAGCTGTTTTTT.

The rearrangement links TRBV5-6 to TRBJ2-1; 9 nucleotides match TRBD2. The CDR3 spans 15 residues. The J segment lost 8 bases and the V segment lost 2 bases, leaving 8 bases of the junction unmatched. The V gene's germline CDR1 is SGHDT and CDR2 YYEEEE. The CDR3 loop is CASSLPGLAVHEQFF. The CDR3 DNA reads TGTGCCAGCAGCTTACCGGGACTAGCAGTCCATGAGCAGTTCTTC.

The rearrangement links TRBV6-5 to TRBJ2-7; no clear D gene. CDR1 is MNHEY and CDR2 is SVGAGI in the germline V gene. This CDR3 has 15 residues. Trimming cost V 1 base and J 1 base, with 11 bases left between them. CDR3 region: CASSYLAGSSYEQYF. In DNA form, the CDR3 reads TGTGCCAGCAGTTACTTGGCAGGATCTTCCTACGAGCAGTACTTC.

The chain has TRBV28 and TRBJ2-7; D not resolved. Germline V CDR1 and CDR2: MDHEN, SYDVKM. This CDR3 has 13 residues. Trimming took 2 bases from V and 2 from J, leaving 7 bases between them. Here the CDR3 reads CASSLEPTYEQYF. The CDR3 DNA follows: TGTGCCAGCAGTTTAGAGCCCACCTACGAGCAGTACTTC. Variable domain in full (rest from reference TRBV28 and TRBJ2-7): DVKVTQSSRYLVKRTGEKVFLECVQDMDHENMFWYRQDPGLGLRLIYFSYDVKMKEKGDIPEGYSVSREKKERFSLILESASTNQTSMYLCASSLEPTYEQYFGPGTRLTVT.

There are a few counts of this clone. This chain links TRBV27 with TRBJ2-2, with 9 bases aligning to TRBD2. The germline V gene has CDR1 MNHEY and CDR2 SMNVEV (reference sequence). This CDR3 has 16 amino acids. The V and J ends lost 1 base and 7 bases, in that order; junction bases with no gene match: 7. Here the CDR3 reads CASSLYGGRAVGELFF. CDR3 nucleotide sequence: TGTGCCAGCAGTTTATACGGCGGGAGGGCCGTCGGGGAGCTGTTTTTT.

This clone has just one count. V is TRBV10-3 and J is TRBJ2-1; 8 nucleotides line up with TRBD1. This CDR3 region has 14 residues. V was clipped by 0 bases and J by 8 bases; unmatched bases: 3. Germline loops: CDR1 ENHRY, CDR2 SYGVKD. The CDR3 spells CAISESQGVDEQFF. The CDR3 region has the DNA TGTGCCATCAGTGAGTCACAGGGGGTCGATGAGCAGTTCTTC.